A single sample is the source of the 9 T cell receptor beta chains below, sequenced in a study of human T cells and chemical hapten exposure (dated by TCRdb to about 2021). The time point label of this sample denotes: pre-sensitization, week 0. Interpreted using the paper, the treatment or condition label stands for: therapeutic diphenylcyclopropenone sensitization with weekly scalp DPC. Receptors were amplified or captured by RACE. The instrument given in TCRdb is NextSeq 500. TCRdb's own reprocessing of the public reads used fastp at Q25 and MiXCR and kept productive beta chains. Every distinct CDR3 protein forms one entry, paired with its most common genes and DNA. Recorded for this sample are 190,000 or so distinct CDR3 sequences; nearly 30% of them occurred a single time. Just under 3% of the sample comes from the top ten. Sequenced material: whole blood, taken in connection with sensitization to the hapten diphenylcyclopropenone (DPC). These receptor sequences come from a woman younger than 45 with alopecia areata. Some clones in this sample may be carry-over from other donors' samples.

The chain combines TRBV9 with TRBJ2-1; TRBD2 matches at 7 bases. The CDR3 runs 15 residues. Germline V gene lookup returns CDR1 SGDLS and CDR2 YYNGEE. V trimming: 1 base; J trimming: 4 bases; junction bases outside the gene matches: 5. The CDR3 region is CASSVRGDWYNEQFF. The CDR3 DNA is TGTGCCAGCAGCGTACGGGGGGACTGGTACAATGAGCAGTTCTTC.

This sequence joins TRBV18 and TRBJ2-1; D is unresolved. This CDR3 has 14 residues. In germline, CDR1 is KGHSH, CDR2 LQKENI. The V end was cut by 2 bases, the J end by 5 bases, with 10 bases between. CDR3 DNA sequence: TGTGCCAGCTCACCAAGAAGCCTGAACAATGAGCAGTTCTTC. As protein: CASSPRSLNNEQFF.

The chain's CDR3 is CASSQGQLLGDTQYF. The DNA for the CDR3 is TGCGCCAGCAGCCAAGGACAGCTGCTGGGAGATACGCAGTATTTT. This chain connects TRBV4-3 to TRBJ2-3, with a tentative D call TRBD1 (5 bases). V was trimmed by 1 base and J by 5 bases, leaving 13 bases between them. The CDR3 runs 15 residues. Germline V lookup: CDR1 LGHNA, CDR2 YSLEER.

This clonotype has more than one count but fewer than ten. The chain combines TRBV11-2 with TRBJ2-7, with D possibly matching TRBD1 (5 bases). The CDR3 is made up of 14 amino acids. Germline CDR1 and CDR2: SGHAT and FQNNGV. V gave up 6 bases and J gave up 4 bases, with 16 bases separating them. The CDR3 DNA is TGTGCCAGCAGTTTGCAGGGTGATGGATACGAGCAGTACTTC. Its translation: CASSLQGDGYEQYF.

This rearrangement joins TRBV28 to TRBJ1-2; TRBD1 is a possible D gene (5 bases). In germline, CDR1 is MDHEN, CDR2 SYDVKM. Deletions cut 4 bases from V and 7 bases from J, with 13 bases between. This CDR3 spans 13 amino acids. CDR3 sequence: CASSSLGPSGYTF. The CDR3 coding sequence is TGTGCCAGCAGTTCTTTGGGGCCCTCTGGCTACACCTTC.

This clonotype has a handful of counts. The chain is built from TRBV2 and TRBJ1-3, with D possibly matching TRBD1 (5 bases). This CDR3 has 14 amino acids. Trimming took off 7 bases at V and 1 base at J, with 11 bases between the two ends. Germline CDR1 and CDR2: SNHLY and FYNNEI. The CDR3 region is CASTPGRSGNTIYF. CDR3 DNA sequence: TGTGCCAGCACTCCAGGGAGGTCTGGAAACACCATATATTTT.

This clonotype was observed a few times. The CDR3 bases are TGTGCCAGCAGCCAAGATCGACAAGCCTACGAGCAGTACTTC. This gives the protein CASSQDRQAYEQYF. The V gene is TRBV4-2, the J gene TRBJ2-7, with D unresolved. The CDR3 has 14 residues. Per germline, CDR1 LGHNA and CDR2 YNFKEQ. V was shortened by 0 bases and J by 2 bases, with 8 bases between the two germline ends.

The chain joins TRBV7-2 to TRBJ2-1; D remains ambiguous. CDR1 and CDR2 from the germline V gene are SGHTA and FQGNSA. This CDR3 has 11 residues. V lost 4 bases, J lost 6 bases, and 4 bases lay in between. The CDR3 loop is CASSSRNEQFF. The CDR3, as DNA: TGTGCCAGCAGCTCTCGCAATGAGCAGTTCTTC.

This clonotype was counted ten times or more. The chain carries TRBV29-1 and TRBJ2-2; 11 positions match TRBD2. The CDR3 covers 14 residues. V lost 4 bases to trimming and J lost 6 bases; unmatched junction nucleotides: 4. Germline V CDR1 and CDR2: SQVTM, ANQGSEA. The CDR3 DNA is TGCAGCGTTGGGGTACTAGCGGGAGCCGGGGAGCTGTTTTTT. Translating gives CSVGVLAGAGELFF.